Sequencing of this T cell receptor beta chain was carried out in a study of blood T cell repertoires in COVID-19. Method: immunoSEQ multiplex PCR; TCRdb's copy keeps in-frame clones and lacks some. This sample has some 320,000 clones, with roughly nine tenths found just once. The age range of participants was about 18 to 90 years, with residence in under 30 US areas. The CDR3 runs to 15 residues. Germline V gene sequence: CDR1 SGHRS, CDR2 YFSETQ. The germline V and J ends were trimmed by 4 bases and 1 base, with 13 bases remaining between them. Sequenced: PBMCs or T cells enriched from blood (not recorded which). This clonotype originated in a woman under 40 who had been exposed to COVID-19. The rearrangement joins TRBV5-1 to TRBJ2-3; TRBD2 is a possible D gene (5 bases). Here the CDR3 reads CASSPTTSGTDTQYF. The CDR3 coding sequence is TGCGCCAGCAGCCCGACTACCTCTGGCACAGATACGCAGTATTTT.